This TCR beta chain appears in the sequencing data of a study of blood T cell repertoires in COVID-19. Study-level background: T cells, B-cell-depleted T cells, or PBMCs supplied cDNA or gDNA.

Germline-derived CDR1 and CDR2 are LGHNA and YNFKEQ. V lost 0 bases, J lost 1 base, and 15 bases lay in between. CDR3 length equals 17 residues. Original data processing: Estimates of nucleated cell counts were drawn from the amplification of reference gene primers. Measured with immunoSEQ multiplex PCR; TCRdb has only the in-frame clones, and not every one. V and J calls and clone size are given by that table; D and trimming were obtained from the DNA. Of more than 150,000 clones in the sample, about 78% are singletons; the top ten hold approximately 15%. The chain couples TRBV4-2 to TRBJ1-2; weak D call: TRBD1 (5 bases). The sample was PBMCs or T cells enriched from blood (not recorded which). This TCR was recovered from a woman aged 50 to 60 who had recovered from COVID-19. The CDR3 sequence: CASSQEALQVYNYGYTF. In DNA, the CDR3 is TGTGCCAGCAGCCAAGAAGCATTACAGGTCTATAACTATGGCTACACCTTC.